Sequencing of this T cell receptor beta chain was carried out in a study of T cell changes during pregnancy in multiple sclerosis. Assay: immunoSEQ multiplex PCR; the TCRdb copy retains only in-frame clones and omits some. The sample yields some 37,000 clones, around nine tenths seen once. The V gene end was trimmed by 4 bases and the J gene end by 3 bases; junction bases not matched to a gene: 8. The CDR3 runs to 15 residues. Germline V lookup: CDR1 LGHNA, CDR2 YSLEER. This receptor was obtained from a female donor in good health, enrolled as a control in a pregnancy study. The specimen was CD4+ T cells from peripheral blood mononuclear cells, collected after pregnancy. The V gene is TRBV4-3, the J gene TRBJ1-1, with 7 nucleotides matching TRBD1. This chain's CDR3 is CASSRTTTGDTEAFF. The CDR3 DNA follows: TGCGCCAGCAGCCGAACGACAACAGGGGACACTGAAGCTTTCTTT.